The 24 T cell receptor beta chains reported below all come from one sample, sequenced in a study of human T cells and chemical hapten exposure. The time point: patch test 1, 2 weeks after DPC sensitization. Specified treatment: therapeutic diphenylcyclopropenone sensitization with weekly scalp DPC. TCRdb called the RACE reads again in MiXCR, with one record for every CDR3 protein. There are roughly 180,000 distinct CDR3 sequences in the sample; approximately 20% occur only once, and 6.7% lies in the top ten. Sequenced here: whole blood, sampled in connection with sensitization to the hapten diphenylcyclopropenone (DPC). The origin of the receptors is a woman aged 45-60 years with alopecia areata. Some clones in this sample may be carry-over from other donors' samples.

The rearrangement uses TRBV20-1 and TRBJ2-1, with 7 bases that match TRBD1. Germline V gene lookup returns CDR1 DFQATT and CDR2 SNEGSKA (reference sequence). After removal of 7 bases from V and 1 base from J, the junction contained 1 base not matched to a gene. This CDR3 is built from 12 residues. CDR3 in amino acids: CSGDRSYNEQFF. CDR3 nucleotide sequence: TGCAGTGGGGACAGATCCTACAATGAGCAGTTCTTC.

The chain is built from TRBV7-2 and TRBJ2-1; no clear D gene. This CDR3 is 14 amino acids long. Looked up from germline, CDR1 is SGHTA and CDR2 is FQGNSA. V shed 0 bases and J shed 3 bases, with 6 bases lying between them. The chain's CDR3 is CASSLAPNYNEQFF. In DNA, the CDR3 is TGTGCCAGCAGCTTAGCCCCGAACTACAATGAGCAGTTCTTC.

The chain recombines TRBV2 with TRBJ1-1; D is perhaps TRBD1 (6 bases). Germline V gene sequence: CDR1 SNHLY, CDR2 FYNNEI. The CDR3 runs 16 residues. Trimming took off 6 bases at V and 0 bases at J, with 17 bases between the two ends. CDR3 residues: CASRLTTGPLNTEAFF. The CDR3, as DNA: TGTGCCAGCAGACTAACTACAGGGCCCCTGAACACTGAAGCTTTCTTT.

This clonotype came up many times. The chain combines TRBV20-1 with TRBJ2-7; D call uncertain. V was shortened by 0 bases and J by 3 bases, with 12 bases between the two germline ends. The CDR3 is 14 amino acids. Germline CDR1 and CDR2: DFQATT and SNEGSKA (reference sequence). This chain's CDR3 is CSAREGGVGYEQYF. CDR3 nucleotide sequence: TGCAGTGCTAGAGAAGGTGGGGTAGGCTACGAGCAGTACTTC.

The V and J genes are TRBV5-1 and TRBJ2-3, with D perhaps given as TRBD1 or TRBD2 (5 bases each). CDR1 and CDR2 from the germline V gene are SGHRS and YFSETQ. V lost 0 bases, J lost 4 bases, and 18 bases lay in between. The CDR3 runs to 17 residues. DNA of the CDR3: TGCGCCAGCAGCTTGGCCTGGAGAGGGGCGATGGCAGATACGCAGTATTTT. Translation gives CASSLAWRGAMADTQYF.

The table lists this clonotype with many counts. This rearrangement joins TRBV7-2 to TRBJ2-1, with no clear D. Trimming took off 6 bases at V and 7 bases at J, with 13 bases between the two ends. This CDR3 is built from 13 residues. Germline CDR1 reads SGHTA; CDR2 reads FQGNSA. The CDR3 bases are TGTGCCAGCAGTCCTGGTGGTCGGAATGAGCAGTTCTTC. This gives the protein CASSPGGRNEQFF.

This clonotype has just a few counts. The rearrangement links TRBV20-1 to TRBJ1-1, with 7 nucleotides matching TRBD1. This CDR3 spans 14 amino acids. Trimming cost V 4 bases and J 3 bases; bases outside gene matches: 8. The germline V gene encodes CDR1 DFQATT and CDR2 SNEGSKA (reference sequence). The CDR3 nucleotides are TGCAGTGCTACTTTAGCGGGGACAGACACTGAAGCTTTCTTT. Its translation is CSATLAGTDTEAFF.

Only a few counts were recorded for this clonotype. The chain joins TRBV7-9 to TRBJ2-5, with 8 bases that match TRBD1. This CDR3 has 14 residues. Germline CDR1 reads SEHNR; CDR2 reads FQNEAQ (reference sequence). Trimming at V came to 6 bases and at J to 6 bases, leaving 9 bases not matched to a gene. CDR3 amino acids: CASSKPGGGQTQYF. CDR3 DNA: TGTGCCAGCAGTAAACCAGGGGGCGGACAGACCCAGTACTTC.

The rearrangement links TRBV7-9 to TRBJ2-3; possible D gene TRBD2, 6 bases. CDR3 length: 15 residues. The V gene lost 4 bases and the J gene lost 2 bases, with 13 bases spanning the gap. Germline assignment: CDR1 SEHNR and CDR2 FQNEAQ (reference sequence). The CDR3 sequence: CASSSHSGDTDTQYF. The CDR3 nucleotides read TGTGCCAGCAGCTCACATAGCGGTGACACAGATACGCAGTATTTT.

The chain employs TRBV9 and TRBJ2-2, with 8 bases matching TRBD1. The germline CDR1 and CDR2 sequences are SGDLS and YYNGEE. This CDR3 has 15 amino acids. Losses at the gene ends were 2 bases for V and 5 bases for J; bases not matched to a gene: 5. CDR3 in DNA: TGTGCCAGCAGCGTTACAGGGGGGCTTACCGGGGAGCTGTTTTTT. Its protein is CASSVTGGLTGELFF.

The gene calls are TRBV29-1 and TRBJ2-2; either TRBD1 or TRBD2 may supply D (5 bases each). Germline loops: CDR1 SQVTM, CDR2 ANQGSEA. The CDR3 totals 15 residues. V was cut by 4 bases and J by 0 bases, with 12 bases left in between. The CDR3 spells CSVAGSRSNTGELFF. CDR3 nucleotides: TGCAGCGTTGCAGGGAGTAGGTCGAACACCGGGGAGCTGTTTTTT.

The chain couples TRBV3-1 to TRBJ2-2, with D unresolved. The CDR3 has 15 amino acids. The germline V gene has CDR1 LGHDT and CDR2 YNNKEL (reference sequence). The germline V and J ends were trimmed by 0 bases and 8 bases, with 13 bases remaining between them. The CDR3 sequence: CASSQDTTLTGELFF. CDR3 coding DNA: TGTGCCAGCAGCCAAGATACGACTCTAACGGGGGAGCTGTTTTTT.

This clonotype has just a few counts. The chain links TRBV5-1 to TRBJ2-1; the match to TRBD1 covers 8 bases. J gave up 2 bases and V 6 bases, and 7 bases lay outside the gene matches. CDR3 length: 15 amino acids. CDR1 and CDR2 (germline): SGHRS, YFSETQ. The CDR3 is CASTPGQGAYNEQFF. The CDR3 DNA reads TGCGCCAGCACCCCCGGACAGGGTGCCTACAATGAGCAGTTCTTC.

The chain recombines TRBV7-2 with TRBJ2-7; no firm D call. Looked up from germline, CDR1 is SGHTA and CDR2 is FQGNSA. Trimming cost V 2 bases and J 4 bases, with 3 bases left between them. This CDR3 spans 11 amino acids. CDR3 region: CASSLKYEQYF. The CDR3 region has the DNA TGTGCCAGCAGCTTAAAGTACGAGCAGTACTTC.

The chain recombines TRBV10-2 with TRBJ1-1; 8 nucleotides agree with TRBD1. CDR3 size: 15 residues. The germline CDR1 and CDR2 sequences are WSHSY and SAAADI. The V segment lost 8 bases and the J segment 0 bases; nucleotides outside the gene matches: 8. Written as DNA, the CDR3 is TGCGCCAGCCTTGGGCTACAGGGGGTGAACACTGAAGCTTTCTTT. It yields the protein CASLGLQGVNTEAFF.

The V gene is TRBV12-3 or TRBV12-4, the J gene TRBJ1-5; possibly TRBD1 for D (5 bases). Trimming pared 7 bases from V and 4 bases from J, leaving 17 bases between. The CDR3 is made up of 15 amino acids. CDR3 residues: CASTYGGVGNQPQHF. CDR3 in DNA: TGTGCCAGCACCTACGGGGGGGTGGGGAATCAGCCCCAGCATTTT.

This clonotype has a single count. This chain joins TRBV4-1 and TRBJ1-5; D might be TRBD1 (6 bases). Germline V CDR1 and CDR2: MGHRA, YSYEKL. The ends were cut back, 5 bases at V and 2 bases at J, with 10 bases in the middle. This CDR3 is built from 14 residues. The CDR3 DNA reads TGCGCCAGCAGCGACACAGGGCGCAATCAGCCCCAGCATTTT. This sequence encodes CASSDTGRNQPQHF.

This clonotype turned up a few times. This sequence joins TRBV7-9 and TRBJ2-5, with D unresolved. CDR3 size: 13 residues. The germline CDR1 and CDR2 sequences are SEHNR and FQNEAQ (reference sequence). Deletions cut 3 bases from V and 5 bases from J, with 10 bases between. CDR3 amino acids: CASSFSQLETQYF. The CDR3 coding sequence is TGTGCCAGCAGCTTCTCGCAGTTGGAGACCCAGTACTTC.

This chain connects TRBV20-1 to TRBJ2-7; 9 positions match TRBD1. The CDR3 sequence is 14 residues long. V trimming: 8 bases; J trimming: 4 bases; junction bases outside the gene matches: 12. Per germline, CDR1 DFQATT and CDR2 SNEGSKA (reference sequence). CDR3 sequence (DNA): TGCAGTTCCCGACCGGGACAGGGTTCTTACGAGCAGTACTTC. Protein: CSSRPGQGSYEQYF.

This clonotype was counted only a few times. The CDR3 bases are TGCAGTGCCCAGGGAGGGGGCGGGAGTGTGGTGGGTGAGCAGTTCTTC. The encoded protein is CSAQGGGGSVVGEQFF. The rearrangement joins TRBV20-1 to TRBJ2-1; D possibly uses TRBD1 or TRBD2 (7 bases each). This CDR3 region has 16 residues. Trimming stripped 6 bases from V and 9 bases from J, with 27 bases between. The V gene's germline CDR1 is DFQATT and CDR2 SNEGSKA (reference sequence).

This clonotype has a handful of counts. The chain joins TRBV29-1 to TRBJ2-2; possibly TRBD1 or TRBD2 for D (5 bases each). Trimming left V 1 base short and J 6 bases short, with 9 bases between. The CDR3 is 13 residues long. Germline V gene lookup returns CDR1 SQVTM and CDR2 ANQGSEA. The CDR3 coding sequence is TGCAGCGTTGAAGTTGGGACGGCCGGGGAGCTGTTTTTT. Residues: CSVEVGTAGELFF.

The rearrangement links TRBV20-1 to TRBJ2-1; tentatively, D is TRBD2 (7 bases). CDR1 is DFQATT and CDR2 is SNEGSKA in the germline V gene (reference sequence). The CDR3 is made up of 16 amino acids. V was trimmed by 3 bases and J by 0 bases, leaving 15 bases between them. CDR3 loop: CSARGRGASSYNEQFF. The DNA of the CDR3 is TGCAGTGCTAGGGGCCGGGGGGCCAGCTCCTACAATGAGCAGTTCTTC.

This clonotype showed up just a few times. This sequence joins TRBV12-3 or TRBV12-4 and TRBJ1-1; D is ambiguous. V lost 2 bases and J lost 6, with 13 bases in between. This CDR3 is built from 14 residues. CDR3 nucleotides: TGTGCCAGCAGTTTATCGAAGGGAATCCCTGAAGCTTTCTTT. Residues: CASSLSKGIPEAFF.

Ten or more counts support this clonotype. The rearrangement uses TRBV5-6 and TRBJ2-7; 7 nucleotides agree with TRBD1. The germline CDR1 and CDR2 sequences are SGHDT and YYEEEE. Losses at the gene ends were 4 bases for V and 1 base for J; bases not matched to a gene: 2. The length of the CDR3 is 13 residues. The CDR3 nucleotides read TGTGCCAGCAGCCTGGACAGGTCCTACGAGCAGTACTTC. Its protein is CASSLDRSYEQYF.